The 30 T cell receptor beta chains reported below all come from one sample, sequenced in a study of CD8+ T cells in alopecia areata. Reverse transcription of extracted RNA yielded cDNA, which provided the sequencing template. Data came from immunoSEQ multiplex PCR; TCRdb stores just in-frame clones and leaves some out. The sample has almost 35,000 clones; roughly 50% are singletons. The sequencing input was NKG2D-high CD8+ T cells sorted from blood. The receptors shown here come from a human donor with alopecia areata.

The chain recombines TRBV7-9 with TRBJ1-2, with D unclear. The CDR3 is 12 residues long. Germline V gene lookup returns CDR1 SEHNR and CDR2 FQNEAQ (reference sequence). Between the trimmed V and J ends, which lost 5 bases and 6 bases, there was a span of 10 bases. CDR3 DNA: TGTGCCAGCAGCCCCAGGAGGGATGGCTACACCTTC. Encoded protein: CASSPRRDGYTF.

CDR3 loop: CASSLNGLNTEAFF. For the CDR3, the DNA is TGCGCCAGCAGCTTGAACGGGCTGAACACTGAAGCTTTCTTT. The V gene is TRBV5-1, the J gene TRBJ1-1; D is ambiguous. Trimming shortened V by 1 base and J by 0 bases, and 7 bases separated the two germline ends. The CDR3 loop spans 14 amino acids. CDR1 is SGHRS, CDR2 YFSETQ, per germline. The full variable domain, in which reference TRBV5-1 and TRBJ1-1 provide the parts outside the CDR3, is KAGVTQTPRYLIKTRGQQVTLSCSPISGHRSVSWYQQTPGQGLQFLFEYFSETQRNKGNFPGRFSGRQFSNSRSEMNVSTLELGDSALYLCASSLNGLNTEAFFGQGTRLTVV.

J is TRBJ2-7 and V is TRBV6-5; 7 bases are shared with TRBD1. The CDR3 loop spans 13 amino acids. V shed 5 bases, J shed 9 bases, and the junction held 10 bases outside the gene matches. Germline CDR1 and CDR2: MNHEY and SVGAGI. The CDR3 DNA is TGTGCCAGCAGTGACGGGACAGCCCTATTGCAGTACTTC. It encodes CASSDGTALLQYF.

The chain uses TRBV6-1 and TRBJ2-5, with D perhaps TRBD1 (5 bases). From germline, CDR1 is MNHNS and CDR2 SASEGT. The CDR3 is 13 residues long. V was clipped by 3 bases and J by 3 bases, with 8 bases between them. The CDR3 is CASSDVGEETQYF. Written as DNA, the CDR3 is TGTGCCAGCAGTGATGTAGGGGAAGAGACCCAGTACTTC.

The V gene is TRBV25-1, the J gene TRBJ1-6; 7 nucleotides align to TRBD1. Germline loops: CDR1 MGHDK, CDR2 SYGVNS. The CDR3 runs to 13 residues. V lost 8 bases to trimming and J lost 8 bases; unmatched junction nucleotides: 6. The CDR3 protein is CASSRGGYSPLHF. DNA of the CDR3: TGTGCCAGCTCACGAGGGGGCTATTCACCCCTCCACTTT.

The V gene is TRBV5-6, the J gene TRBJ2-1; D is tentatively TRBD1 or TRBD2 (5 bases each). The germline V gene has CDR1 SGHDT and CDR2 YYEEEE. V was pared by 4 bases and J by 0 bases, with 11 bases between. The CDR3 has 15 amino acids. The CDR3 nucleotides are TGTGCCAGCAGCGGGAGACAGAGCTCCTACAATGAGCAGTTCTTC. It yields the protein CASSGRQSSYNEQFF. The entire variable domain, with the rest obtained from reference TRBV5-6 and TRBJ2-1, is as follows: DAGVTQSPTHLIKTRGQQVTLRCSPKSGHDTVSWYQQALGQGPQFIFQYYEEEERQRGNFPDRFSGHQFPNYSSELNVNALLLGDSALYLCASSGRQSSYNEQFFGPGTRLTVL.

The chain couples TRBV13 to TRBJ2-7, with D perhaps TRBD1 (7 bases). Trimming pared 5 bases from V and 5 bases from J, leaving 16 bases between. The CDR3 length is 14 residues. Germline V gene lookup returns CDR1 PRHDT and CDR2 FYEKMQ (reference sequence). DNA for the CDR3: TGTGCCAGCAGCGACCAGGGGGGCGAGCACGAGCAGTACTTC. It translates to CASSDQGGEHEQYF.

This clone was counted between two and nine times. This rearrangement joins TRBV5-4 to TRBJ2-5, with D perhaps TRBD2 (7 bases). CDR1 is SGHNT and CDR2 is YYREEE in the germline V gene (reference sequence). The CDR3 has 14 amino acids. The V and J ends lost 2 bases and 5 bases respectively, with 13 bases between them. In DNA, the CDR3 is TGTGCCAGCAGCTTTGGGGGGGCCGAGGAGACCCAGTACTTC. It is translated as CASSFGGAEETQYF.

This clone came up a few times. V and J are TRBV23-1 and TRBJ1-5; 7 positions agree with TRBD1. TRBV23-1 is classed as an ORF, of uncertain function. V was clipped by 3 bases and J by 2 bases; unmatched bases: 13. The CDR3 extends over 18 amino acids. The CDR3 reads CASSQEPQGKEGNQPQHF. CDR3 nucleotide sequence: TGCGCCAGCAGTCAGGAGCCACAGGGGAAAGAAGGCAATCAGCCCCAGCATTTT.

The chain combines TRBV5-1 with TRBJ2-5; D is ambiguous. The CDR3 sequence is 15 residues long. Germline-derived CDR1 and CDR2 are SGHRS and YFSETQ. V was cut by 7 bases and J by 2 bases, with 18 bases left in between. The CDR3 region is CASHSPSYEQETQYF. The CDR3 nucleotides read TGCGCCAGCCATAGTCCCTCATACGAACAAGAGACCCAGTACTTC.

V gene TRBV27 combines with J gene TRBJ2-7; D call uncertain. With 6 bases removed from V and 6 bases from J, the gap between germline ends came to 15 bases. This CDR3 is built from 13 residues. Germline V lookup: CDR1 MNHEY, CDR2 SMNVEV (reference sequence). CDR3 DNA: TGTGCCAGCAGCCGGGCCCTATCCGCCGAGCAGTACTTC. Translated, it gives CASSRALSAEQYF.

This chain uses TRBV19 with TRBJ1-2; D gene unclear. This CDR3 is built from 13 residues. CDR1 and CDR2 from the germline V gene are LNHDA and SQIVND (reference sequence). With 3 bases removed from V and 5 bases from J, the gap between germline ends came to 10 bases. The CDR3 protein is CASSMSRIYGYTF. The CDR3 DNA reads as TGTGCCAGTAGTATGAGTCGGATATATGGCTACACCTTC.

This clone was seen a few times. The chain couples TRBV7-8 to TRBJ2-7; TRBD2 matches at 15 bases. Germline-derived CDR1 and CDR2 are SGHVS and FQNEAQ. The CDR3 spans 18 residues. Trimming removed 3 bases from V and 2 bases from J; junction bases left unmatched: 8. The CDR3 here is CASSFGLAGGPVPYEQYF. CDR3 coding DNA: TGTGCCAGCAGCTTCGGACTAGCGGGAGGGCCGGTCCCCTACGAGCAGTACTTC. The whole variable domain, filled in from reference TRBV7-8 and TRBJ2-7, reads GAGVSQSPRYKVAKRGQDVALRCDPISGHVSLFWYQQALGQGPEFLTYFQNEAQLDKSGLPSDRFFAERPEGSVSTLKIQRTQQEDSAVYLCASSFGLAGGPVPYEQYFGPGTRLTVT.

This clone was observed a few times. The genes are TRBV29-1 and TRBJ2-1; tentatively, D is TRBD2 (5 bases). Germline assignment: CDR1 SQVTM and CDR2 ANQGSEA. V lost 5 bases to trimming and J lost 6 bases, with 20 bases between them. The CDR3 is 15 amino acids. CDR3 in amino acids: CSVSNGLANRNEQFF. In nucleotides, the CDR3 is TGCAGCGTTTCTAACGGACTGGCAAACCGCAATGAGCAGTTCTTC.

The J gene is TRBJ2-7, the V gene TRBV5-1, with a weak D call TRBD1 (6 bases). CDR3 length: 14 residues. The germline gives CDR1 SGHRS, CDR2 YFSETQ. V was cut by 0 bases and J by 2 bases, with 9 bases left in between. The CDR3 loop is CASSLGTETYEQYF. The CDR3 DNA follows: TGCGCCAGCAGCTTGGGGACAGAGACCTACGAGCAGTACTTC.

The rearrangement joins TRBV29-1 to TRBJ2-5; 12 positions match TRBD1. The length of the CDR3 is 14 residues. The J segment lost 5 bases and the V segment lost 7 bases, leaving 8 bases of the junction unmatched. Germline V gives CDR1 SQVTM, CDR2 ANQGSEA. In DNA form, the CDR3 reads TGCAGCGGCCTGGGGACAGGGGGCACGGAGACCCAGTACTTC. Its protein product is CSGLGTGGTETQYF.

This clone was counted only a few times. This chain uses TRBV9 with TRBJ1-1; D uncertain. Between the trimmed V and J ends, which lost 4 bases and 4 bases, there was a span of 8 bases. CDR3 length equals 12 residues. Germline V gene data show CDR1 as SGDLS and CDR2 as YYNGEE. CDR3 amino acids: CASSPGSTEAFF. CDR3 in DNA: TGTGCCAGCAGCCCGGGGAGCACTGAAGCTTTCTTT.

The chain links TRBV4-3 to TRBJ2-1; 10 bases are a match to TRBD2. V gave up 2 bases and J gave up 5 bases; unmatched junction bases: 9. CDR3 length equals 17 residues. Germline CDR1 LGHNA, CDR2 YSLEER. The CDR3 sequence is CASSQPLAGADNNEQFF. The CDR3 DNA sequence: TGCGCCAGCAGCCAACCTCTAGCGGGGGCGGACAACAATGAGCAGTTCTTC.

The rearrangement uses TRBV2 and TRBJ2-1; D gene unclear. Between the trimmed V and J ends, which lost 8 bases and 0 bases, there was a span of 2 bases. The CDR3 has 11 amino acids. Germline-derived CDR1 and CDR2 are SNHLY and FYNNEI. The CDR3 here is CASLSYNEQFF. The CDR3 region has the DNA TGTGCCAGCCTCTCCTACAATGAGCAGTTCTTC.

This clone appeared a few times. V usage is TRBV28 and J usage is TRBJ2-7; possibly TRBD1 for D (6 bases). The ends were cut back, 5 bases at V and 4 bases at J, with 12 bases in the middle. The CDR3 has 13 amino acids. Germline V lookup: CDR1 MDHEN, CDR2 SYDVKM. CDR3 in DNA: TGTGCCAGCAGTCACCTACAGGGATACGAGCAGTACTTC. This codes for CASSHLQGYEQYF.

The V gene is TRBV4-1, the J gene TRBJ2-1; the D gene is possibly TRBD1 (6 bases). This CDR3 is built from 14 residues. Germline lookup yields CDR1 MGHRA and CDR2 YSYEKL. V gave up 2 bases and J gave up 9 bases, with 14 bases separating them. CDR3 DNA sequence: TGCGCCAGCAGCCAATTAGGGCTAGGGGGTGAGCAGTTCTTC. This sequence encodes CASSQLGLGGEQFF.

The gene calls are TRBV5-5 and TRBJ1-4, with D unresolved. Trimming took 0 bases from V and 3 from J, leaving 9 bases between them. CDR1 SGHKS and CDR2 YYEKEE come from the germline V gene (reference sequence). The CDR3 totals 15 residues. DNA of the CDR3: TGTGCCAGCAGCTTGGAGGGAAGGTCTAATGAAAAACTGTTTTTT. Amino acids: CASSLEGRSNEKLFF.

The chain links TRBV5-6 to TRBJ1-1; tentative D call: TRBD1 (5 bases). Trimming left V 4 bases short and J 3 bases short, with 16 bases between. CDR1 and CDR2 (germline): SGHDT, YYEEEE. There are 15 residues in the CDR3. CDR3 sequence: CASSPGGGCDTEAFF. The DNA of the CDR3 is TGTGCCAGCAGCCCGGGCGGGGGATGTGACACTGAAGCTTTCTTT.

J is TRBJ2-7 and V is TRBV11-1; 8 bases are shared with TRBD1. This CDR3 contains 16 residues. The V and J ends lost 4 bases and 3 bases, in that order; junction bases with no gene match: 11. Germline CDR1 and CDR2: SGHAT and FQDESV (reference sequence). DNA for the CDR3: TGTGCCAGCAGCTCCCTTTTGGGACAGGACTTCTACGAGCAGTACTTC. Amino acids: CASSSLLGQDFYEQYF.

This clone was seen a handful of times. The V call is TRBV28, the J call TRBJ2-7; 7 positions match TRBD1. Germline assignment: CDR1 MDHEN and CDR2 SYDVKM. The CDR3 spans 12 residues. Losses at the gene ends were 10 bases for V and 4 bases for J; bases not matched to a gene: 7. The CDR3 spells CATRDSPYEQYF. DNA of the CDR3: TGTGCCACCCGGGACAGCCCTTACGAGCAGTACTTC.

V is TRBV7-9 and J is TRBJ2-3; D remains unclear. Trimming left V 3 bases short and J 0 bases short, with 7 bases between. CDR3 size: 14 residues. Per the germline V gene, CDR1 is SEHNR and CDR2 is FQNEAQ (reference sequence). CDR3 protein: CASSFAASTDTQYF. The DNA for the CDR3 is TGTGCCAGCAGCTTCGCGGCGAGCACAGATACGCAGTATTTT.

This clone turned up a few times. J is TRBJ2-2 and V is TRBV7-9; D is possibly TRBD1 (6 bases). There are 15 residues in the CDR3. Trimming cost V 10 bases and J 8 bases, with 23 bases left between them. CDR1 and CDR2 from the germline V gene are SEHNR and FQNEAQ (reference sequence). The CDR3: CATNRPGHLVGELFF. CDR3 sequence (DNA): TGTGCCACCAACCGCCCGGGACATCTGGTTGGGGAGCTGTTTTTT.

This clone appeared once. DNA for the CDR3: TGTGCCAGCAGCGCCCTGGGTGGCGCGGGAAACAATGAGCAGTTCTTC. Protein sequence: CASSALGGAGNNEQFF. The chain has TRBV9 and TRBJ2-1, with D maybe TRBD2 (6 bases). This CDR3 contains 16 residues. Germline CDR1 and CDR2: SGDLS and YYNGEE. Between the trimmed V and J ends, which lost 3 bases and 5 bases, there was a span of 18 bases.

This chain connects TRBV29-1 to TRBJ2-1; 8 bases agree with TRBD2. Trimming took 3 bases from V and 4 from J; bases not matched to a gene: 5. The germline CDR1 and CDR2 sequences are SQVTM and ANQGSEA. This CDR3 contains 14 residues. The CDR3 protein is CSVEVREGYNEQFF. Here the CDR3 DNA reads TGCAGCGTTGAGGTCCGGGAGGGGTACAATGAGCAGTTCTTC.

In this sample, this clone turned up a few times. The identical CDR3 is also encoded by other nucleotide sequences in the sample. The chain carries TRBV7-2 and TRBJ2-7; no clear D. From germline, CDR1 is SGHTA and CDR2 FQGNSA. The CDR3 spans 12 residues. Trimming took off 3 bases at V and 0 bases at J, with 3 bases between the two ends. The DNA for the CDR3 is TGTGCCAGCAGCTTCGGCTCCTACGAGCAGTACTTC. This gives the protein CASSFGSYEQYF.